What follows are 2 T cell receptor beta chains derived from one specimen sequenced in a study of neurological immune-mediated disorders (dated by TCRdb to the late 2010s). The receptor library was made with 5' RACE. TCRdb records Illumina HiSeq 2500 as the sequencer. TCRdb passed the public sequencing reads through fastp at Q25 and MiXCR, retaining productive beta sequences. One record per CDR3 amino acid sequence lists the most common genes and DNA. This sample holds 49,000 or so distinct CDR3 sequences; approximately 4.5% were observed only once. Jointly, the top ten make up approximately 5.3% of the sample. The sequencing sample was made of PBMCs. Receptors originate from a woman aged 60-70 years with multiple sclerosis.

Ten or more counts support this clonotype. V and J are TRBV7-9 and TRBJ2-5; D might be TRBD2 (5 bases). The CDR3 covers 16 residues. The germline V gene encodes CDR1 SEHNR and CDR2 FQNEAQ (reference sequence). V was shortened by 5 bases and J by 1 base, with 17 bases between the two germline ends. CDR3 loop: CASSPGLRLTQETQYF. Written as DNA, the CDR3 is TGTGCCAGCAGCCCCGGACTTCGCCTCACCCAAGAGACCCAGTACTTC.

The chain uses TRBV25-1 and TRBJ2-5; the match to TRBD2 covers 12 bases. In germline, CDR1 is MGHDK, CDR2 SYGVNS. This CDR3 region has 17 residues. The ends lost 7 bases at V and 5 bases at J; junction bases unmatched: 14. CDR3 nucleotide sequence: TGTGCCAGCACCTCGATGAGAGGACTAGCGGGGAGGGAGACCCAGTACTTC. Translating it yields CASTSMRGLAGRETQYF. The entire variable domain, with the rest obtained from reference TRBV25-1 and TRBJ2-5, is as follows: EADIYQTPRYLVIGTGKKITLECSQTMGHDKMYWYQQDPGMELHLIHYSYGVNSTEKGDLSSESTVSRIRTEHFPLTLESARPSHTSQYLCASTSMRGLAGRETQYFGPGTRLLVL.